This TCR beta chain was identified in a study of blood T cell repertoires in COVID-19. Study summary: Sites in the United States, Italy and Spain provided acute and convalescent COVID-19 samples. Sample material is recorded as cDNA or gDNA derived from T cells, B-cell-depleted T cells, or PBMCs.

Measured with immunoSEQ multiplex PCR; TCRdb has only the in-frame clones, and not every one. Of around 380,000 clones in the sample, over 65% were seen once. This clone was seen a handful of times. Germline V lookup: CDR1 GTSNPN, CDR2 SVGIG (reference sequence). V lost 0 bases to trimming and J lost 1 base; unmatched junction nucleotides: 1. The CDR3 covers 14 residues. V usage is TRBV30 and J usage is TRBJ2-3; 7 nucleotides line up with TRBD2. This sequence originates from a human donor with acute or convalescent COVID-19. The donor label of this sample is uncertain. Specimen: peripheral blood. This CDR3 reads CAWSVLAGTDTQYF. The CDR3, as DNA: TGTGCCTGGAGTGTTCTAGCGGGCACAGATACGCAGTATTTT.